This T cell receptor (beta chain) was obtained from a study of cytomegalovirus exposure and HLA in healthy donors. Here immunoSEQ multiplex PCR was the method, and the copy in TCRdb shows in-frame clones only, minus some. The table shows about 250,000 clones, with roughly 87% occurring only once. The CDR3 length is 11 residues. V shed 5 bases and J shed 3 bases, with 2 bases lying between them. Germline CDR1 is MGHDK and CDR2 is SYGVNS. The sequenced material came from PBMCs. This chain joins TRBV25-1 and TRBJ1-3; D unresolved. The source of this sequence is a man aged 18-30 years in good health and CMV-seropositive. CDR3 sequence (DNA): TGTGCCAGCAGTTTTGGAAACACCATATATTTT. Translation: CASSFGNTIYF.